Listed below are T cell receptor beta chains from one sample, sequenced in a study of cytomegalovirus exposure and HLA in healthy donors. Using immunoSEQ multiplex PCR, the repertoire was profiled, and TCRdb retains in-frame clones only, with some absent. The data contain around 190,000 clones, roughly 85% of them singletons. Sequencing was performed on PBMCs. The source of these receptors is a man aged 18 to 29 in good health and CMV-seropositive. Both conserved end residues are part of each CDR3. D genes are given only for firm matches. Only some rows state a clone size, as once, few, many or a class for expanded clones.

>TRBJ1-1|-|-|TRBV18
TGTGCCAGCTCACCAGACCAGGCTTGGACTGAAGCTTTCTTT
CASSPDQAWTEAFF
>TRBJ1-2|-|-|TRBV5-4
TGTGCCAGCAGCTTTTCTACAGAGAGTGGCTACACCTTC
CASSFSTESGYTF
>TRBJ2-7|-|-|TRBV28
TGTGCCAGCAGCTTACAATCCACCTACGAGCAGTACTTC
CASSLQSTYEQYF
>TRBJ2-1|-|-|TRBV18
TGTGCCAGCTCACCAATCGACAGGGAGGATGAGCAGTTCTTC
CASSPIDREDEQFF
>TRBJ2-3|-|-|TRBV5-1
TGCGCCAGCAGCTTTGCACTAGCTGGGGTAGATACGCAGTATTTT
CASSFALAGVDTQYF
>TRBJ2-7|-|TRBD1|TRBV4-1
TGCGCCAGCAGCCAAGAGGGCCCCCAGGGGGCCTATGGTAACGAGCAGTACTTC
CASSQEGPQGAYGNEQYF
>TRBJ1-5|-|-|TRBV27
TGTGCCAGCAGTTTGTGGGGGACTAATCAGCCCCAGCATTTT
CASSLWGTNQPQHF
>TRBJ1-1|few|-|TRBV6-5
TGTGCCAGCAGTTACTCATTATTGAACACTGAAGCTTTCTTT
CASSYSLLNTEAFF
>TRBJ1-6|-|-|TRBV5-1
TGCGCCAGCAGCTTGGCCGAGGCGAGATCACCCCTCCACTTT
CASSLAEARSPLHF
>TRBJ1-1|-|-|TRBV4-1
TGCGCCAGCAGCCAAACCTATATCTTGAACACTGAAGCTTTCTTT
CASSQTYILNTEAFF
>TRBJ2-6|-|TRBD1|TRBV10-3
TGTGCCACCGGGACAGCCGCCATCTCTGGGGCCAACGTCCTGACTTTC
CATGTAAISGANVLTF
>TRBJ2-7|-|TRBD1|TRBV7-9
TGTGCCAGCAGCTCGGGACAGGGTGGCCACGAGCAGTACTTC
CASSSGQGGHEQYF
>TRBJ2-7|-|-|TRBV7-3
TGTGCCAGCAGCTTATCCCGACAGGACGAGCAGTACTTC
CASSLSRQDEQYF
>TRBJ2-7|-|-|TRBV27
TGTGCCAGCAGCTTAGGGGCCACAGCTACCTACGAGCAGTACTTC
CASSLGATATYEQYF
>TRBJ1-1|-|-|TRBV6-5
TGTGCCAGCAGTTACCAACCGACAGGAAACACTGAAGCTTTCTTT
CASSYQPTGNTEAFF
>TRBJ2-3|once|-|TRBV27
TGTGCCAGCAGTCTATTCGACACATTCACAGATACGCAGTATTTT
CASSLFDTFTDTQYF
>TRBJ2-1|-|TRBD1|TRBV7-3
TGTGCCAGCAGCTCACCGGGACAGGGGGAATCGGATGAGCAGTTCTTC
CASSSPGQGESDEQFF
>TRBJ1-4|-|-|TRBV5-1
TGCGCCAGCAGCTTGGGGTCAAGCCGTACTAATGAAAAACTGTTTTTT
CASSLGSSRTNEKLFF
>TRBJ2-1|-|TRBD2|TRBV4-2
TGTGCCAGCAGCCAAGATCACACTAGCGGGGGCAATGAGCAGTTCTTC
CASSQDHTSGGNEQFF
>TRBJ1-1|-|-|TRBV5-1
TGCGCCAGCAGCTTCGGAGACACTGAAGCTTTCTTT
CASSFGDTEAFF
>TRBJ1-5|-|TRBD1|TRBV30
TGTGCCTGGAGTGTGGGGACAGGGGGTTTGAGCAATCAGCCCCAGCATTTT
CAWSVGTGGLSNQPQHF
>TRBJ1-2|few|-|TRBV30
TGTGCCTGGACGAAGGGGGACTATGGCTACACCTTC
CAWTKGDYGYTF
>TRBJ2-7|-|-|TRBV4-1
TGCGCCAGCAGCCAGGGGGCGGGTGTTTCCTACGAGCAGTACTTC
CASSQGAGVSYEQYF
>TRBJ1-5|-|TRBD1|TRBV28
TGTGCCAGCAGCCCGACAGGGGGATATCAGCCCCAGCATTTT
CASSPTGGYQPQHF
>TRBJ1-4|-|-|TRBV30
TGTGCCTGGAGTCCCGCAGGGCTGGTTGAAAAACTGTTTTTT
CAWSPAGLVEKLFF
>TRBJ1-1|-|-|TRBV6-5
TGTGCCAGCAGTTACCAGGGAATGGGCACTGAAGCTTTCTTT
CASSYQGMGTEAFF
>TRBJ2-7|-|TRBD2|TRBV29-1
TGCAGCGTCCCATGGTTCGGCGGGGGTACCTACGAGCAGTACTTC
CSVPWFGGGTYEQYF
>TRBJ2-1|-|-|TRBV7-9
TGTGCCAGCAGCTTAGCGACGGGGGATGAGCAGTTCTTC
CASSLATGDEQFF
>TRBJ1-1|-|-|TRBV28
TGTGCCAGCACCATTGATGGGGCGGGGGCTTTCTTT
CASTIDGAGAFF
>TRBJ1-2|-|TRBD1|TRBV7-8
TGTGCCAGCAGCTTAGATTTGGCAGGGGGTGGCTACACCTTC
CASSLDLAGGGYTF
>TRBJ1-4|-|-|TRBV6-1
TGTGCCAGCAGTGAAGGGTGGGGGACACAAACTAATGAAAAACTGTTTTTT
CASSEGWGTQTNEKLFF
>TRBJ2-7|-|TRBD1|TRBV9
TGTGCTAGAGACAGGGGCTTAACCTACGAGCAGTACTTC
CARDRGLTYEQYF
>TRBJ1-2|-|TRBD1|TRBV30
TGTGCCTGGATAGGTGGGACAGGGTGGGGGGGAGACTATGGCTACACCTTC
CAWIGGTGWGGDYGYTF
>TRBJ1-3|-|-|TRBV9
TGTGCCAGCAGCGTAGGTTCCGTCTCTGGAAACACCATATATTTT
CASSVGSVSGNTIYF
>TRBJ1-2|-|-|TRBV6-1
TGTGCCAGCAACCCGGCGGCCTCCTTCTATGGCTACACCTTC
CASNPAASFYGYTF
>TRBJ2-1|-|-|TRBV5-4
TGTGCCAGCAGCCCCGGGACCTACAATGAGCAGTTCTTC
CASSPGTYNEQFF
>TRBJ2-5|-|TRBD2|TRBV28
TGTGCCAGCAGTCTCGCGACTAGCGGATCTCAAGAGACCCAGTACTTC
CASSLATSGSQETQYF
>TRBJ2-7|few|TRBD1|TRBV10-1
TGCGCCAGCAGTGGACAGGGCTACGAGCAGTACTTC
CASSGQGYEQYF
>TRBJ2-7|-|TRBD2|TRBV6-5
TGTGCCAGCAGCACTAGCGGGTACGAGCAGTACTTC
CASSTSGYEQYF